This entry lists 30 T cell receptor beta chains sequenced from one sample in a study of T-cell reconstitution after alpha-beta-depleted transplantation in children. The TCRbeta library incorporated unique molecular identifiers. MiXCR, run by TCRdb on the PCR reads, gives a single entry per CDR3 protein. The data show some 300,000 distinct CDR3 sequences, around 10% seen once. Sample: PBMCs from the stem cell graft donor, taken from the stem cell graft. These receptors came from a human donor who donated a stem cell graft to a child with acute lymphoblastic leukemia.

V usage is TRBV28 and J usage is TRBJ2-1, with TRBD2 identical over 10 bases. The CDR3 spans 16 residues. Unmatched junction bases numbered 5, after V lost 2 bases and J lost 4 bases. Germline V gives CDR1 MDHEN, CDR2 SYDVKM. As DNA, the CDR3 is TGTGCCAGCAGTTTAGCTAGCGGGAGCCGGTACAATGAGCAGTTCTTC. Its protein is CASSLASGSRYNEQFF.

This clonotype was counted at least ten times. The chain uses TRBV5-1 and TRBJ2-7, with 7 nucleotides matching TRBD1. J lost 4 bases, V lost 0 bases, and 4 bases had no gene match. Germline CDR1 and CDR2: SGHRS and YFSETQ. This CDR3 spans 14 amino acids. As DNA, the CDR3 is TGCGCCAGCAGCTTGGGGACAGGTGGTTACGAGCAGTACTTC. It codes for CASSLGTGGYEQYF.

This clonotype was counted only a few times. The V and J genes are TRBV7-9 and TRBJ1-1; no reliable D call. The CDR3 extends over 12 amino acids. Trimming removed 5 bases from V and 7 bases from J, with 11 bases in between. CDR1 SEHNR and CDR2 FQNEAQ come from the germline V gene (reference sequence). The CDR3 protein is CASSPLTNEAFF. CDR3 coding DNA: TGTGCCAGCAGCCCCTTGACGAATGAAGCTTTCTTT.

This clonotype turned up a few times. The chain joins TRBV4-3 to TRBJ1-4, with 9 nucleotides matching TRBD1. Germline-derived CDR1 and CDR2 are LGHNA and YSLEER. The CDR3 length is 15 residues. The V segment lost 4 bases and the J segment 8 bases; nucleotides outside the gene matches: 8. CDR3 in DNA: TGCGCCAGCAGCCCCTACGGGACAGGGACGGAAAAACTGTTTTTT. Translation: CASSPYGTGTEKLFF.

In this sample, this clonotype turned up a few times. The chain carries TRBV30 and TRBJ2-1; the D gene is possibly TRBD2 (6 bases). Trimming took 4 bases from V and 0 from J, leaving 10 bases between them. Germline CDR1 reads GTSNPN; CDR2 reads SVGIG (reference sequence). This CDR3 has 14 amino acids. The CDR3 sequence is CAWKDGSSYNEQFF. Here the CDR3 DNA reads TGTGCCTGGAAGGACGGGAGCTCCTACAATGAGCAGTTCTTC.

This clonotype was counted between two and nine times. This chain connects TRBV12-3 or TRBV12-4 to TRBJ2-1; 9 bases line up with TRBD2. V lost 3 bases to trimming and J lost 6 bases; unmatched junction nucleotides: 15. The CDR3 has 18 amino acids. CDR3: CASSFLAGLLSPPNEQFF. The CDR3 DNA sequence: TGTGCCAGCAGTTTTCTAGCGGGGCTACTTTCCCCTCCCAATGAGCAGTTCTTC.

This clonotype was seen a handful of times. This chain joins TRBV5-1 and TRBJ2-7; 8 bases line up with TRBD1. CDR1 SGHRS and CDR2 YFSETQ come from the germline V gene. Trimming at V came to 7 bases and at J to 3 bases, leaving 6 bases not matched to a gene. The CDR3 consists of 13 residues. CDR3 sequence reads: CASGVTGGYEQYF. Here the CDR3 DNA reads TGCGCCAGCGGGGTAACAGGGGGCTACGAGCAGTACTTC.

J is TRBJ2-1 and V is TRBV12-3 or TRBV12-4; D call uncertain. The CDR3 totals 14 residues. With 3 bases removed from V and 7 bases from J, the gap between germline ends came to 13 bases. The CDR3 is CASSFTVLGNEQFF. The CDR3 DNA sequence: TGTGCCAGCAGTTTTACCGTTCTCGGGAATGAGCAGTTCTTC.

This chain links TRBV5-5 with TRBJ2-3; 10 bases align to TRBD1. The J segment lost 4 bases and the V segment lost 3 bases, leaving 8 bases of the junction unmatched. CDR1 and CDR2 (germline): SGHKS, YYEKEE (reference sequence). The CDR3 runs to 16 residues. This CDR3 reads CASSWGDRGIADTQYF. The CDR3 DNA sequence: TGTGCCAGCAGCTGGGGGGACAGGGGCATCGCAGATACGCAGTATTTT.

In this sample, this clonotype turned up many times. The CDR3 DNA reads as TGCAGCGTTTTCCCCGTGGGGCGACCCCACGAGCAGTACTTC. Its translation is CSVFPVGRPHEQYF. The genes are TRBV29-1 and TRBJ2-7; a weak D match, TRBD1 (5 bases). This CDR3 spans 14 amino acids. Germline loops: CDR1 SQVTM, CDR2 ANQGSEA. V lost 5 bases, J lost 5 bases, and 19 bases lay in between.

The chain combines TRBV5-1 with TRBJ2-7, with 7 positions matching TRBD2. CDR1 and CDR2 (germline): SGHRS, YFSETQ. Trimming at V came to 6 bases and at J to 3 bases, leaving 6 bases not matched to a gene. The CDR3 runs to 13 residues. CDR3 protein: CASNAGVSYEQYF. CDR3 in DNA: TGCGCCAGCAATGCGGGAGTAAGCTACGAGCAGTACTTC.

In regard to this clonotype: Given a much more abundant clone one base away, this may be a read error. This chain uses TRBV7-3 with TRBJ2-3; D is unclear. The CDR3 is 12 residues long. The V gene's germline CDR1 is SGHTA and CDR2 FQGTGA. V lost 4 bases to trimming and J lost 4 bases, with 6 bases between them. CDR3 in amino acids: CASSSPSDTQYF. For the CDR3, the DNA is TGTGCCAGCAGCTCCCCGTCAGATACGCAGTATTTT.

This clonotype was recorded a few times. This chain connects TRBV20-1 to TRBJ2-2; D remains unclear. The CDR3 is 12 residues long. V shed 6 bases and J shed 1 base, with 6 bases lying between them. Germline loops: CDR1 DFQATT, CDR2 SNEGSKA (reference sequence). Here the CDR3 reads CSAIMNTGELFF. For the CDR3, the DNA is TGCAGTGCAATTATGAACACCGGGGAGCTGTTTTTT.

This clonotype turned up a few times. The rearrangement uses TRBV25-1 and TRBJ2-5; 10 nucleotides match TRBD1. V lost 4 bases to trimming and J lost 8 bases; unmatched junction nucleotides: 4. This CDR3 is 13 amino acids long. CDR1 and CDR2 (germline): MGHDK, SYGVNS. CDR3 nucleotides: TGTGCCAGCAGTGGGACAGGGGGGCGTACCCAGTACTTC. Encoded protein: CASSGTGGRTQYF. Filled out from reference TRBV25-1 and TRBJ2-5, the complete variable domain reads EADIYQTPRYLVIGTGKKITLECSQTMGHDKMYWYQQDPGMELHLIHYSYGVNSTEKGDLSSESTVSRIRTEHFPLTLESARPSHTSQYLCASSGTGGRTQYFGPGTRLLVL.

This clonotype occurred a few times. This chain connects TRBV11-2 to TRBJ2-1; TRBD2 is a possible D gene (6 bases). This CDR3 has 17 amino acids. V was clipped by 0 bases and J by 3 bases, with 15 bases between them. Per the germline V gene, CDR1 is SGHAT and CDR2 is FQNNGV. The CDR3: CASSLDLGGFNYNEQFF. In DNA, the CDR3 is TGTGCCAGCAGCTTAGATCTGGGGGGATTCAACTACAATGAGCAGTTCTTC.

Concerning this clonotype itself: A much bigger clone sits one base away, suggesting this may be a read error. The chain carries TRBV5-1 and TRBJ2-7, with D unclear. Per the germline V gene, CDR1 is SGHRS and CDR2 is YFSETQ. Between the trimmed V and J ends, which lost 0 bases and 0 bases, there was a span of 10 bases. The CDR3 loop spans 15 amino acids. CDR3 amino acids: CASSLGVAFSYEQYF. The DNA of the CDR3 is TGCGCCAGCAGCTTGGGAGTGGCATTCTCCTACGAGCAGTACTTC.

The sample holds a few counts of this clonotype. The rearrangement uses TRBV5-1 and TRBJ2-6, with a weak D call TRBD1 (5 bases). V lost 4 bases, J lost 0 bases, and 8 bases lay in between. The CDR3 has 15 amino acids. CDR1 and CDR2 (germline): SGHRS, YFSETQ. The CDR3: CASSVTVSGANVLTF. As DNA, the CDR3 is TGCGCCAGCAGCGTGACAGTCTCTGGGGCCAACGTCCTGACTTTC.

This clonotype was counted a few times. CDR3 residues: CSVESQGNEAFF. CDR3 bases: TGCAGCGTTGAATCCCAGGGGAATGAAGCTTTCTTT. The chain carries TRBV29-1 and TRBJ1-1; possible D gene TRBD1, 6 bases. CDR3 length: 12 residues. V lost 2 bases, J lost 7 bases, and 11 bases lay in between. Germline CDR1 and CDR2: SQVTM and ANQGSEA.

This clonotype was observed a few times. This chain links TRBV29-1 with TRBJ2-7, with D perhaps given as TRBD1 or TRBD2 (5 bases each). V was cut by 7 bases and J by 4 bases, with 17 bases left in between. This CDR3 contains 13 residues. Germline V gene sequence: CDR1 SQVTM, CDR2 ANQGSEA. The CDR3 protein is CSAGGGGGYEQYF. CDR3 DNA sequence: TGCAGCGCCGGCGGTGGGGGTGGTTACGAGCAGTACTTC.

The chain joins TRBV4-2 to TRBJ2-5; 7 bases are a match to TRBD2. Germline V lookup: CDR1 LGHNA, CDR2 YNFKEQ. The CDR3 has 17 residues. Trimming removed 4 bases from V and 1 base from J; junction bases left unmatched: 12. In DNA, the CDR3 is TGTGCCAGCAGCCCCCGGGGGGATCCTAGCGGCCAAGAGACCCAGTACTTC. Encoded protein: CASSPRGDPSGQETQYF.

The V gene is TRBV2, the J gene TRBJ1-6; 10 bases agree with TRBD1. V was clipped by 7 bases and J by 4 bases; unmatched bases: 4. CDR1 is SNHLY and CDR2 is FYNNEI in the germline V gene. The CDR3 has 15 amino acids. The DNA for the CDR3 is TGTGCCAGCACCAAGGACAGGGGGTATAATTCACCCCTCCACTTT. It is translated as CASTKDRGYNSPLHF.

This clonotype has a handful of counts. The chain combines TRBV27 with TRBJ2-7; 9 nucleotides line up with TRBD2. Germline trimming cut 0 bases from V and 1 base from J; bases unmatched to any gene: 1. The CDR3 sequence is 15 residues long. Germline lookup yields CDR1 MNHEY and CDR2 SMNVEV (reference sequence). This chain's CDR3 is CASSLSAGGSYEQYF. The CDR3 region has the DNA TGTGCCAGCAGTTTATCGGCGGGAGGGTCCTACGAGCAGTACTTC.

The CDR3 loop reads CASTKEGRTYEQYF. The CDR3 nucleotides are TGTGCCAGTACGAAAGAGGGCAGAACCTACGAGCAGTACTTC. The rearrangement uses TRBV19 and TRBJ2-7, with a tentative D call TRBD2 (5 bases). CDR1 and CDR2 from the germline V gene are LNHDA and SQIVND (reference sequence). V shed 7 bases and J shed 2 bases, with 15 bases lying between them. The CDR3 contains 14 residues.

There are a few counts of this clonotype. The CDR3 is CASSLTGTGVHEQYF. As DNA, the CDR3 is TGTGCCAGCAGTCTAACCGGGACAGGGGTTCACGAGCAGTACTTC. The chain has TRBV6-1 and TRBJ2-7; 10 bases are shared with TRBD1. This CDR3 spans 15 amino acids. Germline V CDR1 and CDR2: MNHNS, SASEGT. J lost 5 bases, V lost 5 bases, and 9 bases had no gene match.

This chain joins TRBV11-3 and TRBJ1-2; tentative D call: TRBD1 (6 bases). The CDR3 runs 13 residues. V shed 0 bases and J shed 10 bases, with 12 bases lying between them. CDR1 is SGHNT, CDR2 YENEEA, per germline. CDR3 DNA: TGTGCCAGCAGCTTAGAGGGGGCGCGAGACTACACCTTC. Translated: CASSLEGARDYTF.

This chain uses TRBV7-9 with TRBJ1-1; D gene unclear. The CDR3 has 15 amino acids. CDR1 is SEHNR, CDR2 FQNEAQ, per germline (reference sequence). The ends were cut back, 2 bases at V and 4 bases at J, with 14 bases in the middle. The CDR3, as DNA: TGTGCCAGCAGCTTACAGGCAGGCCCGGGCACTGAAGCTTTCTTT. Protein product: CASSLQAGPGTEAFF.

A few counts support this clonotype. CDR3 protein: CASSLVVTGTYNEQFF. CDR3 nucleotides: TGTGCCAGCAGCTTAGTGGTGACAGGAACCTACAATGAGCAGTTCTTC. This chain links TRBV7-2 with TRBJ2-1; maybe TRBD1 (6 bases). From germline, CDR1 is SGHTA and CDR2 FQGNSA. The CDR3 extends over 16 amino acids. The V end lost 1 base, the J end lost 2 bases, and 12 bases lay between the germline ends.

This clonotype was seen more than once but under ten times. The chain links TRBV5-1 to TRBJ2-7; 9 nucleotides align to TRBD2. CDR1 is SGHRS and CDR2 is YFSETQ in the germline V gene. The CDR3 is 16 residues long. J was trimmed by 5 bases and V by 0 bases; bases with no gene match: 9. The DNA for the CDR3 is TGCGCCAGCAGCTTGGTGGCTAGCGGGAAGGTCAACGAGCAGTACTTC. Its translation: CASSLVASGKVNEQYF. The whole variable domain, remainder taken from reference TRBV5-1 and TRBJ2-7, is KAGVTQTPRYLIKTRGQQVTLSCSPISGHRSVSWYQQTPGQGLQFLFEYFSETQRNKGNFPGRFSGRQFSNSRSEMNVSTLELGDSALYLCASSLVASGKVNEQYFGPGTRLTVT.

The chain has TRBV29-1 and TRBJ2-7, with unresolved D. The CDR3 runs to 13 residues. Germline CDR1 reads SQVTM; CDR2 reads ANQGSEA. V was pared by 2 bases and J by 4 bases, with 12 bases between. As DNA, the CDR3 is TGCAGCGTTGAACGTGGGAAAGGGTACGAGCAGTACTTC. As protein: CSVERGKGYEQYF.

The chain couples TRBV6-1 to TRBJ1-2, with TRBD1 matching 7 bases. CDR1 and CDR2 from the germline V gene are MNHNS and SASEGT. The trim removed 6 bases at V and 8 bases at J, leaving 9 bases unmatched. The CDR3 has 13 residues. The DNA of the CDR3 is TGTGCCAGCAGGGGGACAGCTCACGTAGGCTACACCTTC. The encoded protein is CASRGTAHVGYTF.